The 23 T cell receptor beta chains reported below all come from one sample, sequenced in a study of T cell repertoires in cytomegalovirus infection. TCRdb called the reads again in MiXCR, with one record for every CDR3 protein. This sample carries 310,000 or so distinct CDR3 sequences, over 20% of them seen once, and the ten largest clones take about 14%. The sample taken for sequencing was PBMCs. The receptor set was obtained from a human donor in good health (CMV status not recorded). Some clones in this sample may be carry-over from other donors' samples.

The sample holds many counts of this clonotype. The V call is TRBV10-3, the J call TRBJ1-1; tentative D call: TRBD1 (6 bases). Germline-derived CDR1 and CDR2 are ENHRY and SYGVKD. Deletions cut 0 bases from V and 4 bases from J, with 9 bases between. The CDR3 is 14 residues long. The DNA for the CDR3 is TGTGCCATCAGTGAGTCGAGGGGGTCCACTGAAGCTTTCTTT. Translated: CAISESRGSTEAFF.

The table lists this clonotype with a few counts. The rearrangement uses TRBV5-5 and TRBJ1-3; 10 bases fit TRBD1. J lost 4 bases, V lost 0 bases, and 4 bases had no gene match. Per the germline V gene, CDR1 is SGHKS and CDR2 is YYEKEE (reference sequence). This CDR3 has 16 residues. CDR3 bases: TGTGCCAGCAGCTTGGGACAGGGGGCGGACGGAAACACCATATATTTT. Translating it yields CASSLGQGADGNTIYF.

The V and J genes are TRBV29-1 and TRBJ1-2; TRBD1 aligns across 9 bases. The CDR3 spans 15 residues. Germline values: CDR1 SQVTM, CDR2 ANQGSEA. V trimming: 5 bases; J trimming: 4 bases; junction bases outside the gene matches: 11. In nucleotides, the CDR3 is TGCAGCGTTTCCCCTCCGGGACAGGGAGTCTATGGCTACACCTTC. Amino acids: CSVSPPGQGVYGYTF.

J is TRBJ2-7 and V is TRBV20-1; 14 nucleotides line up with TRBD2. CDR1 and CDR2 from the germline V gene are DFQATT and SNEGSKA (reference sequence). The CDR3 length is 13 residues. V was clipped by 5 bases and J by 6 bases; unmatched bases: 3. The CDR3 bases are TGCAGTGCTGTCGGGACTAGCGGGGGCGAGCAGTACTTC. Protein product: CSAVGTSGGEQYF.

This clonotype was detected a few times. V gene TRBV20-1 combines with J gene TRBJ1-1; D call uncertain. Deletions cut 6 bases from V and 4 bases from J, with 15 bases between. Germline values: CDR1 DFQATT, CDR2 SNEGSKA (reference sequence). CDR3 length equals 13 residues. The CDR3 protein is CSANLVVSTEAFF. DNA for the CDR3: TGCAGTGCCAATTTAGTTGTATCCACTGAAGCTTTCTTT.

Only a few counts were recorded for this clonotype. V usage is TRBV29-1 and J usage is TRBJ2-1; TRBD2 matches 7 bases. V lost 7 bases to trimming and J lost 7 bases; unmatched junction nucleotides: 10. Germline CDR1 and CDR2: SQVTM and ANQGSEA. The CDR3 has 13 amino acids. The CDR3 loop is CSGGGLSGNEQFF. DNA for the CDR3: TGCAGCGGGGGGGGACTGTCTGGGAATGAGCAGTTCTTC.

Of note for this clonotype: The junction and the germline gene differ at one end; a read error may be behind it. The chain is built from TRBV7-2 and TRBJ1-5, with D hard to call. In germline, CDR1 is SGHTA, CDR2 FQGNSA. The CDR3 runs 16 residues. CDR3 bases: TGTGCCAGCAGCTTAGCGCGGCAGACTAGCAATCAGTCCCAGCATTTT. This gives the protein CASSLARQTSNQSQHF.

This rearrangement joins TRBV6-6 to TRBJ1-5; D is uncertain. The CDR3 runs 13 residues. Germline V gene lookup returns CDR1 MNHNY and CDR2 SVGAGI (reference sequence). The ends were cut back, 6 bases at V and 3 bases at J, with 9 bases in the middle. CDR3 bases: TGTGCCAGCAGCCCGACGGTCAATCAGCCCCAGCATTTT. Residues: CASSPTVNQPQHF.

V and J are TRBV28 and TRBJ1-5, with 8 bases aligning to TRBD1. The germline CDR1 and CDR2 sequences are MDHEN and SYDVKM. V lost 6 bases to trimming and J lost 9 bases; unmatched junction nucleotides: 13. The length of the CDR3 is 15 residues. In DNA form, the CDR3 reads TGTGCCAGCAGCCCGACAGGGGTTTATCGCACGCCCCAGCATTTT. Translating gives CASSPTGVYRTPQHF.

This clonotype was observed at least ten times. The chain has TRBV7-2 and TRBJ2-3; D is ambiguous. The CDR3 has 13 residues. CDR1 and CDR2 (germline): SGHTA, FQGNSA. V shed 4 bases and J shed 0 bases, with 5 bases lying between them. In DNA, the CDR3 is TGTGCCAGCAGCTCGCCTAGCACAGATACGCAGTATTTT. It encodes CASSSPSTDTQYF.

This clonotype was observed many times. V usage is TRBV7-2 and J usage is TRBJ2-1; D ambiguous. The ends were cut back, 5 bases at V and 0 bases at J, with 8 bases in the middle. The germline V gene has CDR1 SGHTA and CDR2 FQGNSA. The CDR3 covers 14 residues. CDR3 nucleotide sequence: TGTGCCAGCAGCCGACCGGGCTCCTACAATGAGCAGTTCTTC. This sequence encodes CASSRPGSYNEQFF.

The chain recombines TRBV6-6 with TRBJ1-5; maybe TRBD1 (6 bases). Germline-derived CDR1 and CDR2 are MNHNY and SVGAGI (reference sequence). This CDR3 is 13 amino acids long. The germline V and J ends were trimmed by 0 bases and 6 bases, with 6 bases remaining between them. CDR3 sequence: CASSYSRGQPQHF. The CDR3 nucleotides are TGTGCCAGCAGTTACTCCAGGGGTCAGCCCCAGCATTTT.

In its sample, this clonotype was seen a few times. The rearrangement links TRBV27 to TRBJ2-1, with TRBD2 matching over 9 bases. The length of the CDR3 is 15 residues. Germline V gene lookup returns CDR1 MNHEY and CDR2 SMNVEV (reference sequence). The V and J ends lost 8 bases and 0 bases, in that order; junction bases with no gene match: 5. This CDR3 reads CASRQLAGSYNEQFF. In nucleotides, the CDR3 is TGTGCCAGCCGTCAACTAGCGGGCTCCTACAATGAGCAGTTCTTC.

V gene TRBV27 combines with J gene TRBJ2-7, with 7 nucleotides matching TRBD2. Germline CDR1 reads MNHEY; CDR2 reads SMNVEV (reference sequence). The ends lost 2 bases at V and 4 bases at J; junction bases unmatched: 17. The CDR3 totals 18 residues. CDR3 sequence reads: CASSLGPPLGGRMYEQYV. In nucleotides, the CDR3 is TGTGCCAGCAGTTTAGGGCCCCCGCTGGGGGGGAGGATGTACGAGCAGTACGTC.

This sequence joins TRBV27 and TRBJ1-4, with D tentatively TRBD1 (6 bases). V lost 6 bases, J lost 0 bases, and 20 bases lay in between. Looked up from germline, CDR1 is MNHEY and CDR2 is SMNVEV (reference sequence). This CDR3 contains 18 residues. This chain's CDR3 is CASSGTKGRIATNEKLFF. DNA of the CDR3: TGTGCCAGCAGCGGGACAAAAGGACGAATTGCAACTAATGAAAAACTGTTTTTT. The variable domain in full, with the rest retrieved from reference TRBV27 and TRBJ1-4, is EAQVTQNPRYLITVTGKKLTVTCSQNMNHEYMSWYRQDPGLGLRQIYYSMNVEVTDKGDVPEGYKVSRKEKRNFPLILESPSPNQTSLYFCASSGTKGRIATNEKLFFGSGTQLSVL.

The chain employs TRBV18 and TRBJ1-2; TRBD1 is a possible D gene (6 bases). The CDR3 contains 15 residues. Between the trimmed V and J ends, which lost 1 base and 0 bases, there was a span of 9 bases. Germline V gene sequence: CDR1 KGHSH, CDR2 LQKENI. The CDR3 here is CASSPLTGSNYGYTF. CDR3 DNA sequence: TGTGCCAGCTCACCACTAACAGGGTCTAACTATGGCTACACCTTC.

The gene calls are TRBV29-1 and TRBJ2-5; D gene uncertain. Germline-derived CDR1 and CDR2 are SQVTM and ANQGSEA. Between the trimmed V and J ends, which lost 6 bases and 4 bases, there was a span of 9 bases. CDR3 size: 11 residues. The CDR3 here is CSVTWGETQYF. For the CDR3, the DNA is TGCAGCGTGACTTGGGGAGAGACCCAGTACTTC.

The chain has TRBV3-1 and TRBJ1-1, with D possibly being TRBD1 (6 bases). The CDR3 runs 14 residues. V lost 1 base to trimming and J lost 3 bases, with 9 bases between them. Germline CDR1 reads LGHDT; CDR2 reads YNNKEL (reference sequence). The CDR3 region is CASSQGGRDTEAFF. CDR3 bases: TGTGCCAGCAGCCAAGGGGGGCGGGACACTGAAGCTTTCTTT.

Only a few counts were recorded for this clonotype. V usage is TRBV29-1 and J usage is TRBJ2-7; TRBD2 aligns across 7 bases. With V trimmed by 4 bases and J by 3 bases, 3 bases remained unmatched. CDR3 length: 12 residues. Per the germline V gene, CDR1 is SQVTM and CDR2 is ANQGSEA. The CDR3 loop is CSVVGGGYEQYF. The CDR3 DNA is TGCAGCGTTGTTGGGGGGGGCTACGAGCAGTACTTC.

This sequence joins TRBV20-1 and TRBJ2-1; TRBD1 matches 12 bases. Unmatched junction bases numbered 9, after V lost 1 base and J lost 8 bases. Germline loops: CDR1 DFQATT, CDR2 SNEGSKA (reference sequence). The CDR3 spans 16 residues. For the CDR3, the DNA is TGCAGTGCTAGAGGCACCGGGACAGGGGGCAGGTATGAGCAGTTCTTC. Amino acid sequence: CSARGTGTGGRYEQFF.

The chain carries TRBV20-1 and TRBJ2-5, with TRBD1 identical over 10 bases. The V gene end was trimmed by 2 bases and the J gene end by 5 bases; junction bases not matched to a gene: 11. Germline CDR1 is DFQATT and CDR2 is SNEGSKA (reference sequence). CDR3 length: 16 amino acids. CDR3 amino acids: CSARIPGQGFIETQYF. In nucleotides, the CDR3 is TGCAGTGCTAGAATACCGGGACAGGGGTTTATTGAGACCCAGTACTTC.

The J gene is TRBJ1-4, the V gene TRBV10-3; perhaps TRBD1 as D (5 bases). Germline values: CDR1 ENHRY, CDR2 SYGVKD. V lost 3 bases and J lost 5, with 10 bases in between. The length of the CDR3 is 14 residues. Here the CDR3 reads CAISERQINEKLFF. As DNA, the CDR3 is TGTGCCATCAGTGAAAGACAGATCAATGAAAAACTGTTTTTT.

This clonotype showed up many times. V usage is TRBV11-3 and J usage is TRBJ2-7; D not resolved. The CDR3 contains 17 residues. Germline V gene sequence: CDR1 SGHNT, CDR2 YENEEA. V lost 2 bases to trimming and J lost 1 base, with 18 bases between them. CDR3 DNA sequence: TGTGCCAGCAGCTTATTTGACTCCGCACCCGTTTCCTACGAGCAGTACTTC. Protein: CASSLFDSAPVSYEQYF.